The 17 T cell receptor beta chains below all came from one sample that was sequenced in a study of blood T cell repertoires in COVID-19 (dated by TCRdb to about 2020). Library creation used the immunoSEQ multiplex PCR assay. TCRdb retrieved this table from immuneACCESS and kept in-frame rearrangements only. Not all clones are present; in checked studies, unresolved V genes account for under half, and no reason is known for the remainder. Counted in this sample were some 50,000 clones; about 86% of them appeared once. 7.5% to 10% of the sample is held by the ten biggest clonotypes. The sequenced sample was peripheral blood. The receptors were gathered from a human donor in a cohort sampled during active COVID-19.

The chain combines TRBV5-1 with TRBJ1-2, with D uncertain. CDR3 length equals 13 residues. Germline CDR1 is SGHRS and CDR2 is YFSETQ. Trimming removed 0 bases from V and 5 bases from J, with 8 bases in between. Here the CDR3 DNA reads TGCGCCAGCAGCTTGGGGCAGATGTATGGCTACACCTTC. It encodes CASSLGQMYGYTF.

This sequence joins TRBV7-2 and TRBJ2-1; TRBD2 is a possible D gene (5 bases). The CDR3 consists of 13 residues. The germline V gene encodes CDR1 SGHTA and CDR2 FQGNSA. The V end was cut by 5 bases, the J end by 7 bases, with 12 bases between. The CDR3 sequence is CASSPFLANEQFF. The CDR3 DNA reads TGTGCCAGCAGCCCCTTTCTAGCAAATGAGCAGTTCTTC.

The V gene is TRBV24-1, the J gene TRBJ2-2; TRBD2 is a possible D gene (6 bases). This CDR3 is built from 15 residues. Germline V gene data show CDR1 as KGHDR and CDR2 as SFDVKD. Deletions cut 4 bases from V and 7 bases from J, with 15 bases between. This chain's CDR3 is CATSERTGTYGELFF. DNA for the CDR3: TGTGCCACCAGTGAAAGAACCGGGACTTACGGGGAGCTGTTTTTT.

The chain is built from TRBV15 and TRBJ2-2, with D possibly being TRBD2 (7 bases). The CDR3 is 17 amino acids. Trimming pared 1 base from V and 0 bases from J, leaving 12 bases between. The germline gives CDR1 LNHNV, CDR2 YYDKDF (reference sequence). The CDR3 DNA sequence: TGTGCCACCAGCAGAGGCGGAGGGGGGGCGAACACCGGGGAGCTGTTTTTT. Protein product: CATSRGGGGANTGELFF.

This sequence joins TRBV24-1 and TRBJ2-1; unclear D gene. Germline CDR1 reads KGHDR; CDR2 reads SFDVKD. Trimming removed 5 bases from V and 6 bases from J, with 16 bases in between. This CDR3 spans 15 amino acids. Written as DNA, the CDR3 is TGTGCCACCAGTGTCGAGGAACCGGCTTTCAATGAGCAGTTCTTC. This encodes CATSVEEPAFNEQFF.

J is TRBJ1-4 and V is TRBV6-6; the D gene is possibly TRBD1 (5 bases). Trimming pared 6 bases from V and 5 bases from J, leaving 16 bases between. The CDR3 sequence is 15 residues long. In germline, CDR1 is MNHNY, CDR2 SVGAGI (reference sequence). This CDR3 reads CASSPQTGGNEKLFF. The CDR3 nucleotides are TGTGCCAGCAGCCCCCAAACGGGGGGAAATGAAAAACTGTTTTTT.

This clone was counted between two and nine times. V usage is TRBV7-9 and J usage is TRBJ1-1; tentative D call: TRBD1 (6 bases). CDR1 and CDR2 (germline): SEHNR, FQNEAQ (reference sequence). This CDR3 has 17 amino acids. The V gene lost 2 bases and the J gene lost 2 bases, with 18 bases spanning the gap. This CDR3 is CASSLYVGAGANTEAFF. The CDR3, as DNA: TGTGCCAGCAGCTTATATGTCGGGGCAGGGGCTAACACTGAAGCTTTCTTT.

J is TRBJ1-1 and V is TRBV5-1; D is ambiguous. The germline CDR1 and CDR2 sequences are SGHRS and YFSETQ. Trimming left V 2 bases short and J 6 bases short, with 11 bases between. This CDR3 spans 13 amino acids. The CDR3 nucleotides are TGCGCCAGCAGCTTAGATCAGGAGGCTGAAGCTTTCTTT. This translates into CASSLDQEAEAFF.

This clone has only a few counts. CDR3 sequence (DNA): TGTGCCAGCAGCTTAGAACGGTACACTGAAGCTTTCTTT. Protein: CASSLERYTEAFF. The chain combines TRBV11-2 with TRBJ1-1; D is undetermined. V lost 0 bases, J lost 3 bases, and 5 bases lay in between. CDR1 SGHAT and CDR2 FQNNGV come from the germline V gene. The length of the CDR3 is 13 residues.

The chain carries TRBV30 and TRBJ1-4, with D possibly TRBD1 on 6 matching bases. V shed 2 bases and J shed 0 bases, with 16 bases lying between them. This CDR3 has 17 amino acids. The germline V gene encodes CDR1 GTSNPN and CDR2 SVGIG (reference sequence). The CDR3 here is CAWSSPSPGATNEKLFF. The DNA of the CDR3 is TGTGCCTGGAGTTCACCCTCCCCAGGGGCAACTAATGAAAAACTGTTTTTT.

This clone was detected once. The chain combines TRBV2 with TRBJ2-5, with 11 positions matching TRBD2. This CDR3 contains 17 residues. Germline loops: CDR1 SNHLY, CDR2 FYNNEI. V lost 6 bases, J lost 7 bases, and 16 bases stayed unmatched. DNA of the CDR3: TGTGCCAGCAGCCTAGGTGGGACTAGCGGAAAAAGGGCGACCCAGTACTTC. This codes for CASSLGGTSGKRATQYF.

This rearrangement joins TRBV7-9 to TRBJ2-7, with a tentative D call TRBD2 (6 bases). The CDR3 totals 12 residues. Germline CDR1 and CDR2: SEHNR and FQNEAQ (reference sequence). Trimming removed 4 bases at V and 6 bases at J, with 10 bases between. CDR3 coding DNA: TGTGCCAGCAGCTCGCGCGGGACCGAGCAGTACTTC. Its protein product is CASSSRGTEQYF.

V is TRBV30 and J is TRBJ1-6, with D uncertain. The V gene's germline CDR1 is GTSNPN and CDR2 SVGIG (reference sequence). The V end lost 6 bases, the J end lost 0 bases, and 21 bases lay between the germline ends. The CDR3 loop spans 18 amino acids. The CDR3 sequence is CACLILRWESSYNSPLHF. CDR3 bases: TGTGCCTGCCTTATCCTGAGGTGGGAGAGCTCCTATAATTCACCCCTCCACTTT.

The chain joins TRBV5-4 to TRBJ1-2; tentative D call: TRBD1 (5 bases). The length of the CDR3 is 14 residues. The V end lost 4 bases, the J end lost 4 bases, and 14 bases lay between the germline ends. Germline V gene sequence: CDR1 SGHNT, CDR2 YYREEE (reference sequence). The CDR3 nucleotides read TGTGCCAGCAGCCGCGGGGCCCCCCTCTATGGCTACACCTTC. Translation: CASSRGAPLYGYTF.

The V gene is TRBV7-9, the J gene TRBJ1-5, with a weak D call TRBD1 (6 bases). This CDR3 is built from 15 residues. Germline-derived CDR1 and CDR2 are SEHNR and FQNEAQ (reference sequence). V was cut by 3 bases and J by 5 bases, with 14 bases left in between. CDR3 sequence: CASSLSGTRDQPQHF. The CDR3 DNA reads as TGTGCCAGCAGCTTGTCCGGGACAAGGGATCAGCCCCAGCATTTT. Full variable domain (rest looked up from reference TRBV7-9 and TRBJ1-5): DTGVSQNPRHKITKRGQNVTFRCDPISEHNRLYWYRQTLGQGPEFLTYFQNEAQLEKSRLLSDRFSAERPKGSFSTLEIQRTEQGDSAMYLCASSLSGTRDQPQHFGDGTRLSIL.

V and J are TRBV5-4 and TRBJ2-7, with D maybe TRBD1 (6 bases). V was clipped by 4 bases and J by 0 bases, with 14 bases between them. The germline gives CDR1 SGHNT, CDR2 YYREEE (reference sequence). The CDR3 contains 15 residues. The CDR3 coding sequence is TGTGCCAGCAGCCCCCGACAGGATGTCTCCTACGAGCAGTACTTC. This translates into CASSPRQDVSYEQYF.

This clone is medium-sized within its sample. The CDR3 region is CASSSGGGGTYEQYF. DNA for the CDR3: TGTGCCAGCAGCTCCGGTGGGGGGGGAACCTACGAGCAGTACTTC. The V gene is TRBV6-5, the J gene TRBJ2-7; TRBD2 matches 7 bases. This CDR3 region has 15 residues. Per germline, CDR1 MNHEY and CDR2 SVGAGI. The ends lost 6 bases at V and 2 bases at J; junction bases unmatched: 10.